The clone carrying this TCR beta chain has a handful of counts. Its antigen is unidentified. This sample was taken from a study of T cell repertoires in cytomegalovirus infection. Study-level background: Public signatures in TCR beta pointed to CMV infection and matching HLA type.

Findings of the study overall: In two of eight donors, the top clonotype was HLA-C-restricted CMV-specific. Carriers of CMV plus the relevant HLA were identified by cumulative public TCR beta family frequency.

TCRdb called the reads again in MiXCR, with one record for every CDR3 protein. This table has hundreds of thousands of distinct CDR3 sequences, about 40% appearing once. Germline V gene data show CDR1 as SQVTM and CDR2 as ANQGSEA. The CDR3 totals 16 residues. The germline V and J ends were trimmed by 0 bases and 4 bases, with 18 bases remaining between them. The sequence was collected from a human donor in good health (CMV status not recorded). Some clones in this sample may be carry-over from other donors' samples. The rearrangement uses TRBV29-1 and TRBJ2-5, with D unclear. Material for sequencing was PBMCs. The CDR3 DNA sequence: TGCAGCGTTGAAGATTCGTGGACCCTAGGGCGAGAGACCCAGTACTTC. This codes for CSVEDSWTLGRETQYF.